This T cell receptor beta chain originates from a study of Graves' ophthalmopathy and Graves' hyperthyroidism. The authors amplified TCR beta CDR3 regions from RNA transcripts. In the first round, RT-PCR was carried out with HTBI primers, and a multiplex PCR formed the second round. Using its own MiXCR run on the multiplex PCR reads, TCRdb lists one record per CDR3 protein. There are 400,000 or so distinct CDR3 sequences in the sample; roughly 15% occur only once, and about 7.3% lies in the top ten. Study conclusions and caveats: Most thyroid clonotypes expanded beyond 0.001 frequency were also found in blood.

Eligible hyperthyroidism cases comprised new diagnoses of under 2 months' duration in individuals aged 18 to 65. Other autoimmune diseases, uncontrolled infections, pregnancy and lactation each led to patient exclusion. With respect to this clonotype: The target antigen is unknown. Given the absence of the conserved phenylalanine or tryptophan at the CDR3 end, a read error is likely.

This TCR came from a woman under 30 with stable Graves' hyperthyroidism. Sequenced input: peripheral blood.

The DNA for the CDR3 is TGTGCCAGTAGGACAGGGGTAGGCGGCTACACCTTA. This gives the protein CASRTGVGGYTL. The V gene is TRBV19, the J gene TRBJ1-2; 8 positions match TRBD1. The V and J ends lost 6 bases and 8 bases, in that order; junction bases with no gene match: 5. CDR3 length: 12 amino acids. Germline V gene data show CDR1 as LNHDA and CDR2 as SQIVND (reference sequence).